This is a list of T cell receptor beta chains from one sample in a study of patients and donors after allogeneic stem cell transplantation. TCRdb independently ran MiXCR on the RT-PCR reads; one entry per CDR3 protein. Here the sample spans more than 850,000 distinct CDR3 sequences, approximately 18% being singletons. Sequenced sample: blood, either unsorted or a sorted T cell fraction (not recorded which). The receptor set was obtained from a human donor who was either an allogeneic HSCT recipient or a stem cell or donor lymphocyte infusion donor (not recorded which). It is not recorded whose cells these are; they may come from a transplant donor. CDR3s leave out the opening cysteine and the closing phenylalanine or tryptophan.

>13|TRBV6-1
ASSDPGTGHYGYT
>13|TRBV6-5
ASSYSAGDSYEQY
>11|TRBV29-1
SVSTAFLETQY
>13|TRBV7-2
ASSSGTNGWDTQY
>13|TRBV15
ATSRENTGATEAF
>14|TRBV20-1
SASGDTSGSTYEQY
>14|TRBV5-1
ASSLGRSGGSDTQY
>15|TRBV4-2
ASSQDTSGGAQETQY
>12|TRBV4-1
ASGRGGIQETQY
>12|TRBV27
ASSSSGGLGEQY
>13|TRBV9
ASSVRTGEAGELF
>13|TRBV30
AWSTRGAGGSEQF
>16|TRBV5-1
ASSPNGTPLLAKNIQY
>13|TRBV6-1
ASSHPQELNYGYT
>13|TRBV3-1
ASSQDGGEGQPQH
>13|TRBV3-1
ASSVGQGYNQPQH
>13|TRBV3-1
ASSQDSGRAGTQY
>15|TRBV6-5
ASSYISSRGPGYEQY
>12|TRBV2
ASSNQKTSYGYT
>12|TRBV7-3
ASSPRSRRDEQF
>14|TRBV3-1
ASSPITSASSYEQY
>12|TRBV9
ASSVAEGGYEQY
>13|TRBV24-1
ATSDLKGSYNEQF
>13|TRBV7-2
ASSLTSGGAHEQY
>12|TRBV20-1
SAEAIHHSYEQY
>12|TRBV19
ASSFAGLSTEAF
>13|TRBV7-6
ASSLGKGRDYGYT
>13|TRBV2
ASSARVGGLETQY
>13|TRBV3-1
ASSRPMWYGYEQY
>15|TRBV5-4
ASRLSHGRGNTGELF
>11|TRBV6-4
ASRMGRNYGYT
>13|TRBV2
ASSNQGVSNQPQH
>13|TRBV25-1
ASSDWSSTTDTQY
>14|TRBV5-1
ASSLEPMGDTGELF
>13|TRBV24-1
ATSDHAEAGQPQH
>13|TRBV12-3/TRBV12-4
ASSLSRQGGTEAF
>15|TRBV7-3
ASSLLERTSLPDTQY
>11|TRBV20-1
SAPRQGHTEAF
>12|TRBV24-1
ATSGERYTDTQY
>10|TRBV7-2
ASSPTRREQY
>13|TRBV11-2
ASSSWGVVTGELF
>11|TRBV5-6
ASSPIGRETQY
>15|TRBV7-2
ASSLWSINGGNTEAF
>12|TRBV20-1
SARTSGSYNEQF
>12|TRBV10-2
ASILAGARNEQF
>13|TRBV7-9
ASSLGHTYQETQY
>14|TRBV5-1
ASSLAREDRKDGYT
>15|TRBV20-1
SAEHSGGPLRAGELF
>12|TRBV6-1
ASSPPPPRTEAF
>12|TRBV20-1
SASFNIPGNTIY
>13|TRBV7-2
ASSFGAGGEDTQY
>14|TRBV4-2
ASSADIPSGANVLT